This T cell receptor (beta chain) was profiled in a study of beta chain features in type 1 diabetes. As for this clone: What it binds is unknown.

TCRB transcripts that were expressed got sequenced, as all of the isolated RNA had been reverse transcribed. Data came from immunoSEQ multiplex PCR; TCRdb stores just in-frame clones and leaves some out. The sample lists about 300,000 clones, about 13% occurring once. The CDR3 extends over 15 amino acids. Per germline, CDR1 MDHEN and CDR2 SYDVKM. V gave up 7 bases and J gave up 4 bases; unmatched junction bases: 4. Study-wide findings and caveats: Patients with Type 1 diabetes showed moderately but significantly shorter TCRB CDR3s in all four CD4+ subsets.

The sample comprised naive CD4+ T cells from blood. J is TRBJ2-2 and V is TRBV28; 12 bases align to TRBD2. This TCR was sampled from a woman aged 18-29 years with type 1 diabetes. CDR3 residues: CASTPSGGGTGELFF. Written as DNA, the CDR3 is TGTGCCAGCACCCCTAGCGGGGGGGGCACCGGGGAGCTGTTTTTT.